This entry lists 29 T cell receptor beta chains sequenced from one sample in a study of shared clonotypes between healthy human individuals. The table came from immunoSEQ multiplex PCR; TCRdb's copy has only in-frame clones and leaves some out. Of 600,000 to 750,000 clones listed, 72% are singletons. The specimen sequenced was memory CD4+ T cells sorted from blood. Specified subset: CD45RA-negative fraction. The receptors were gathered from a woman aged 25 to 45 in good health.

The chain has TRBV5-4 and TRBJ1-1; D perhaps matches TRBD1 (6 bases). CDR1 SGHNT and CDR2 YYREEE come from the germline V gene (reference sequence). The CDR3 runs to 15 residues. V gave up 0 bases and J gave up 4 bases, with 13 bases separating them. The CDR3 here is CASSLDREGGTEAFF. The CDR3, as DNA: TGTGCCAGCAGCTTGGACAGGGAAGGGGGCACTGAAGCTTTCTTT.

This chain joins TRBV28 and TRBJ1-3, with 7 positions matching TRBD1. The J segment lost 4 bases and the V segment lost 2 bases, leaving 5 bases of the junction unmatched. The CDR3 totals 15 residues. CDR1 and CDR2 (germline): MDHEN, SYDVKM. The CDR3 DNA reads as TGTGCCAGCAGTTTAAGGGGGCGCGCCGGAAACACCATATATTTT. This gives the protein CASSLRGRAGNTIYF.

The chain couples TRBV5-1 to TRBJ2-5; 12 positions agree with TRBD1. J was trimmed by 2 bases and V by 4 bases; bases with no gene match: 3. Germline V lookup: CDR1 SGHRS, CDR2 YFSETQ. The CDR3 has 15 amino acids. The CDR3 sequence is CASSGGQGAQETQYF. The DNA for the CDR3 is TGCGCCAGCAGCGGGGGACAGGGGGCGCAAGAGACCCAGTACTTC.

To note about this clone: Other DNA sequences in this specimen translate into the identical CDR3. The CDR3 nucleotides are TGCAGTGCTCCGTACACAGATACGCAGTATTTT. Translation gives CSAPYTDTQYF. V is TRBV20-1 and J is TRBJ2-3; D gene uncertain. The V gene's germline CDR1 is DFQATT and CDR2 SNEGSKA (reference sequence). V gave up 5 bases and J gave up 2 bases, with 5 bases separating them. The CDR3 covers 11 residues.

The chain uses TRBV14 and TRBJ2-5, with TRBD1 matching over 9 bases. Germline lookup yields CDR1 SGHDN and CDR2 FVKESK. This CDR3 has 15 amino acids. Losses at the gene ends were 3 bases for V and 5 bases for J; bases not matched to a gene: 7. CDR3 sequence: CASSHLTGGTETQYF. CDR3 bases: TGTGCCAGCAGCCACTTGACAGGGGGTACGGAGACCCAGTACTTC.

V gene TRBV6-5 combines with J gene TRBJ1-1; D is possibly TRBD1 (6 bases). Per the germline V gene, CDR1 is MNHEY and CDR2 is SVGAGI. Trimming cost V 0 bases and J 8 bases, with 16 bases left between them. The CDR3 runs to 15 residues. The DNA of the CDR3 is TGTGCCAGCAGTTACTCGGGGGCTTCGATCCTGGAAGCTTTCTTT. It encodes CASSYSGASILEAFF.

This CDR3 is CASSVVVQGGLGAFF. The CDR3 DNA is TGTGCCAGCAGCGTAGTGGTACAGGGGGGCTTGGGAGCTTTCTTT. The V call is TRBV9, the J call TRBJ1-1; 8 nucleotides align to TRBD1. Per germline, CDR1 SGDLS and CDR2 YYNGEE. The V segment lost 0 bases and the J segment 10 bases; nucleotides outside the gene matches: 11. This CDR3 is built from 15 residues.

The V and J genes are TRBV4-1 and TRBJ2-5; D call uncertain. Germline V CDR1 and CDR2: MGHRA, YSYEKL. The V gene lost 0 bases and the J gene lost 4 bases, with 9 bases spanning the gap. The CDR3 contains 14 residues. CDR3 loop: CASSQDPDGETQYF. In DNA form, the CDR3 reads TGCGCCAGCAGCCAAGATCCGGACGGAGAGACCCAGTACTTC.

CDR3 loop: CASRIETGTEAFF. The CDR3 nucleotides are TGTGCCAGCCGAATAGAGACAGGAACTGAAGCTTTCTTT. V is TRBV2 and J is TRBJ1-1, with D maybe TRBD1 (6 bases). Germline values: CDR1 SNHLY, CDR2 FYNNEI. The CDR3 is 13 amino acids. Deletions cut 8 bases from V and 5 bases from J, with 15 bases between.

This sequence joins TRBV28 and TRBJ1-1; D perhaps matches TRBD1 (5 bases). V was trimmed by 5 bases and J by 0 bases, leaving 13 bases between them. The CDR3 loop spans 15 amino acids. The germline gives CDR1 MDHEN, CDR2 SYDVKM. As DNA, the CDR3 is TGTGCCAGCAGTCCAACGGGGACGGTGAACACTGAAGCTTTCTTT. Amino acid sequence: CASSPTGTVNTEAFF.

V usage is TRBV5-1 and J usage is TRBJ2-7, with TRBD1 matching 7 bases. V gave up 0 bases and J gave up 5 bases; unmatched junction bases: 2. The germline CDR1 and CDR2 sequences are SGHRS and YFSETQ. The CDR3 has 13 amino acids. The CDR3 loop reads CASSLGGTDEQYF. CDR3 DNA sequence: TGCGCCAGCAGCTTGGGTGGGACAGACGAGCAGTACTTC.

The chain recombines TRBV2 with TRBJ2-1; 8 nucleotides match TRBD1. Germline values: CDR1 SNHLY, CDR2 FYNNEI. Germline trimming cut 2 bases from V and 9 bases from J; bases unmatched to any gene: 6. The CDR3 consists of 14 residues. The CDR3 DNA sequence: TGTGCCAGCAGTGAAAATGTCAGGGGGCTTGAGCAGTTCTTC. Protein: CASSENVRGLEQFF. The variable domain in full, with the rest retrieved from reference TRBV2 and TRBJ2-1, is EPEVTQTPSHQVTQMGQEVILRCVPISNHLYFYWYRQILGQKVEFLVSFYNNEISEKSEIFDDQFSVERPDGSNFTLKIRSTKLEDSAMYFCASSENVRGLEQFFGPGTRLTVL.

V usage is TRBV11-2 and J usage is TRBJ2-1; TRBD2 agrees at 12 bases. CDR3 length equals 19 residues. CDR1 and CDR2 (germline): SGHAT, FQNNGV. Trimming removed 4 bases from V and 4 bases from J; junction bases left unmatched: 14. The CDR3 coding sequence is TGTGCCAGCAGCTCCCAAGGACTAGCGGGACGCCCCTTGTACAATGAGCAGTTCTTC. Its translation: CASSSQGLAGRPLYNEQFF.

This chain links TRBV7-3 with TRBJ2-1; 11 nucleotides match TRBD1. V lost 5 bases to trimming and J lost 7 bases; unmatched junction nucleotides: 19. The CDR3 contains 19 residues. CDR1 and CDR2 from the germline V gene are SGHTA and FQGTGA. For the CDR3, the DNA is TGTGCCAGCAGCCTACGGGACAGGGGGACGGGGGAAGCAGTTAATGAGCAGTTCTTC. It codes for CASSLRDRGTGEAVNEQFF. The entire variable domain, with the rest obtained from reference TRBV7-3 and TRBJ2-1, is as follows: GAGVSQTPSNKVTEKGKYVELRCDPISGHTALYWYRQSLGQGPEFLIYFQGTGAADDSGLPNDRFFAVRPEGSVSTLKIQRTERGDSAVYLCASSLRDRGTGEAVNEQFFGPGTRLTVL.

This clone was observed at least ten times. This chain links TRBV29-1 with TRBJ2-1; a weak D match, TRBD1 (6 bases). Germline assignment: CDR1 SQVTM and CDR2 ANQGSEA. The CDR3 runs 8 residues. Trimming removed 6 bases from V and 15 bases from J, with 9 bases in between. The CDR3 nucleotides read TGCAGCGTGCAGGGGCTGTTCTTC. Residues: CSVQGLFF.

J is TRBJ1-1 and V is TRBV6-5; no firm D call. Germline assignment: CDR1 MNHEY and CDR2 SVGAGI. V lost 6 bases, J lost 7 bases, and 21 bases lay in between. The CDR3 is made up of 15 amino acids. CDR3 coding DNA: TGTGCCAGCAGCCCCACCCGAAAGACTCGGGGTGAAGCTTTCTTT. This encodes CASSPTRKTRGEAFF.

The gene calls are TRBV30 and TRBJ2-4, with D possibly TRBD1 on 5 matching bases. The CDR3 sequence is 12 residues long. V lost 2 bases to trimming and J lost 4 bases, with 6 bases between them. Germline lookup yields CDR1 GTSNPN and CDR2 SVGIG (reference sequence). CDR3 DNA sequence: TGTGCCTGGAGTAGGACAAAAAACATTCAGTACTTC. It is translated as CAWSRTKNIQYF.

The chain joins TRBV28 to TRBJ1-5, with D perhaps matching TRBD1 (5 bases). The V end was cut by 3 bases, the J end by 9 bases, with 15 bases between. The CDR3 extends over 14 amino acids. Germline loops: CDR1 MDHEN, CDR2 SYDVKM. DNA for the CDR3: TGTGCCAGCAGTTTCGATGGGACCCGCGGGCCCCAGCATTTT. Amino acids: CASSFDGTRGPQHF.

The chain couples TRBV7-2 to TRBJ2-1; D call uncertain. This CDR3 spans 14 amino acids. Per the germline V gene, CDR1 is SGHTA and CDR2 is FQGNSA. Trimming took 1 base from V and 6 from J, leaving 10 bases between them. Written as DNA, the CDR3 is TGTGCCAGCAGCTTAGTCTTCGGGTCCAATGAGCAGTTCTTC. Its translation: CASSLVFGSNEQFF.

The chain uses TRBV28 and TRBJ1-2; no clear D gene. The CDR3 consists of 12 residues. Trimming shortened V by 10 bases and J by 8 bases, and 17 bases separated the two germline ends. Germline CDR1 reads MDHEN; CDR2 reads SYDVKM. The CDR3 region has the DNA TGTGCCATCCCGAAGGGTTCGTGGGGCTACACCTTC. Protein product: CAIPKGSWGYTF.

DNA for the CDR3: TGTGCCAGCAGCTTAGGTCCAGCGGGAGGGCCCGAGACCCAGTACTTC. Translated: CASSLGPAGGPETQYF. The chain uses TRBV7-6 and TRBJ2-5; 10 bases fit TRBD2. This CDR3 contains 16 residues. J lost 5 bases, V lost 1 base, and 7 bases had no gene match. The germline gives CDR1 SGHVS, CDR2 FNYEAQ. Looking up the rest from reference TRBV7-6 and TRBJ2-5 gives the full variable domain: GAGVSQSPRYKVTKRGQDVALRCDPISGHVSLYWYRQALGQGPEFLTYFNYEAQQDKSGLPNDRFSAERPEGSISTLTIQRTEQRDSAMYRCASSLGPAGGPETQYFGPGTRLLVL.

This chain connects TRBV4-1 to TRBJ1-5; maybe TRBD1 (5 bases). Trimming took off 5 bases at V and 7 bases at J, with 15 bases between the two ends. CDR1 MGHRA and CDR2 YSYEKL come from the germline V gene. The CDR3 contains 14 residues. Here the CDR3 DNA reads TGCGCCAGCAGCTCGCCGGGACTCGGGCAGCCCCAGCATTTT. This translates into CASSSPGLGQPQHF.

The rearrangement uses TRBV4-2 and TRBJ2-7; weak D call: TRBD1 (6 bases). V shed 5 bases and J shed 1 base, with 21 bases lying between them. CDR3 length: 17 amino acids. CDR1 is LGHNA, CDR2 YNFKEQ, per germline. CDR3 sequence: CASSLFLLDGQSYEQYF. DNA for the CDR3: TGTGCCAGCAGCTTGTTCCTCTTAGACGGACAGTCCTACGAGCAGTACTTC.

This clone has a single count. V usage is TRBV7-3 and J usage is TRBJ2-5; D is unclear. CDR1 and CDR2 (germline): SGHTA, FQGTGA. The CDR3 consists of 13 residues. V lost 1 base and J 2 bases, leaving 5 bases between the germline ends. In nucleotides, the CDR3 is TGTGCCAGCAGCTTAATGAAACAAGAGACCCAGTACTTC. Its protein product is CASSLMKQETQYF.

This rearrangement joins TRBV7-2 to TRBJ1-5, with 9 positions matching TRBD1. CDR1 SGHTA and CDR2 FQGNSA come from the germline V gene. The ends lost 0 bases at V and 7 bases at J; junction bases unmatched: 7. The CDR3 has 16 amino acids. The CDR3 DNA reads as TGTGCCAGCAGCTTAGCGGGACAGGGTGTACGCCAGCCCCAGCATTTT. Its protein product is CASSLAGQGVRQPQHF.

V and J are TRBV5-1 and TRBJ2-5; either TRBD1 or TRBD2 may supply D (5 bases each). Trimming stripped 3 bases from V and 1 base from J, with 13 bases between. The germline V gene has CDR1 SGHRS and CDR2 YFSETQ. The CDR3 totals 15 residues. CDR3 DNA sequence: TGCGCCAGCAGCTCCGGGGCATCTCCCCAAGAGACCCAGTACTTC. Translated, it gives CASSSGASPQETQYF.

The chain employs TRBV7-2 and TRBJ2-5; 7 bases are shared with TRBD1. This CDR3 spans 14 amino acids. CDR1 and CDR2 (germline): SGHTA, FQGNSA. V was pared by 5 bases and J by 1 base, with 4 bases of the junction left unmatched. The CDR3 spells CASSHGTVQETQYF. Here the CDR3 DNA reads TGTGCCAGCAGCCATGGGACAGTCCAAGAGACCCAGTACTTC.

The CDR3 here is CASSKRGNQPQHF. CDR3 in DNA: TGTGCCAGCAGTAAGAGGGGGAATCAGCCCCAGCATTTT. The rearrangement links TRBV27 to TRBJ1-5, with D maybe TRBD1 (6 bases). CDR3 length: 13 residues. Between the trimmed V and J ends, which lost 5 bases and 4 bases, there was a span of 9 bases. From germline, CDR1 is MNHEY and CDR2 SMNVEV (reference sequence).

The CDR3: CASSPDRTSGNTIYF. The CDR3 coding sequence is TGTGCCAGCAGCCCCGATAGGACCTCTGGAAACACCATATATTTT. V usage is TRBV9 and J usage is TRBJ1-3, with unresolved D. The CDR3 covers 15 residues. Looked up from germline, CDR1 is SGDLS and CDR2 is YYNGEE. V was trimmed by 4 bases and J by 0 bases, leaving 11 bases between them.